Following are 22 T cell receptor beta chains from one sample sequenced in a study of radiation and T cells in renal cell carcinoma. The time point here: blood 4 weeks post-SBRT, at nephrectomy. Specified treatment: 15 Gy SBRT to primary tumor, nephrectomy 4 weeks later. Assay used: immunoSEQ multiplex PCR; TCRdb lists only in-frame clones, some missing. This sample yields about 170,000 clones, of which less than 90% are seen a single time; around 11% belongs to the top ten. The sample in question was blood, obtained from a patient whose treatment included radiotherapy and nephrectomy. These receptors were obtained from a woman aged 50 to 60 with renal cell carcinoma.

This chain connects TRBV5-6 to TRBJ1-2; D is uncertain. CDR3 length: 13 amino acids. V was pared by 0 bases and J by 2 bases, with 5 bases between. Germline CDR1 reads SGHDT; CDR2 reads YYEEEE. The CDR3 is CASSLGGNYGYTF. The DNA of the CDR3 is TGTGCCAGCAGCTTGGGGGGAAACTATGGCTACACCTTC.

This chain links TRBV9 with TRBJ2-1, with 11 positions matching TRBD2. V lost 0 bases to trimming and J lost 6 bases; unmatched junction nucleotides: 8. The V gene's germline CDR1 is SGDLS and CDR2 YYNGEE. The CDR3 extends over 17 amino acids. The CDR3 region is CASSVDQGLAAINEQFF. CDR3 bases: TGTGCCAGCAGCGTAGATCAGGGACTAGCGGCCATCAATGAGCAGTTCTTC.

The chain has TRBV7-9 and TRBJ2-7; tentatively, D is TRBD1 (6 bases). The CDR3 extends over 13 amino acids. Trimming cost V 5 bases and J 3 bases, with 11 bases left between them. CDR1 is SEHNR and CDR2 is FQNEAQ in the germline V gene (reference sequence). CDR3 bases: TGTGCCAGCAGCATCGGACAGAGCTACGAGCAGTACTTC. Translation: CASSIGQSYEQYF.

The chain links TRBV29-1 to TRBJ1-3; 8 bases map to TRBD1. Germline V gene sequence: CDR1 SQVTM, CDR2 ANQGSEA. The CDR3 loop spans 15 amino acids. With V trimmed by 1 base and J by 0 bases, 2 bases remained unmatched. The CDR3 region has the DNA TGCAGCGTTGAAGGCCAGGGGGCCTCTGGAAACACCATATATTTT. Residues: CSVEGQGASGNTIYF. Full variable domain (remainder filled in from reference TRBV29-1 and TRBJ1-3): SAVISQKPSRDICQRGTSLTIQCQVDSQVTMMFWYRQQPGQSLTLIATANQGSEATYESGFVIDKFPISRPNLTFSTLTVSNMSPEDSSIYLCSVEGQGASGNTIYFGEGSWLTVV.

CDR3 sequence reads: CSVELSSTDTQYF. CDR3 bases: TGCAGCGTTGAGTTGTCTAGCACAGATACGCAGTATTTT. This chain connects TRBV29-1 to TRBJ2-3; D ambiguous. V was shortened by 3 bases and J by 0 bases, with 7 bases between the two germline ends. The CDR3 loop spans 13 amino acids. Germline CDR1 reads SQVTM; CDR2 reads ANQGSEA.

This clone was found once. The chain carries TRBV11-2 and TRBJ2-5; possibly TRBD2 for D (6 bases). From germline, CDR1 is SGHAT and CDR2 FQNNGV. The CDR3 is 14 residues long. Trimming took off 1 base at V and 5 bases at J, with 11 bases between the two ends. The CDR3 region has the DNA TGTGCCAGCAGCTTAGTCTCGGAGGGGGAGACCCAGTACTTC. Translated, it gives CASSLVSEGETQYF.

The rearrangement uses TRBV6-5 and TRBJ2-5, with a possible D match to TRBD1 (5 bases). This CDR3 region has 13 residues. The germline V gene has CDR1 MNHEY and CDR2 SVGAGI. Deletions cut 2 bases from V and 7 bases from J, with 11 bases between. CDR3 nucleotide sequence: TGTGCCAGCAGTTACCAGGGTTACGGGACCCAGTACTTC. Residues: CASSYQGYGTQYF.

This sequence joins TRBV7-2 and TRBJ2-5; D not certain. The germline V and J ends were trimmed by 1 base and 5 bases, with 8 bases remaining between them. CDR1 is SGHTA and CDR2 is FQGNSA in the germline V gene. The CDR3 loop spans 13 amino acids. DNA for the CDR3: TGTGCCAGCAGCTTAGAGATGAGGGAGACCCAGTACTTC. The encoded protein is CASSLEMRETQYF.

This chain uses TRBV6-4 with TRBJ2-3, with D perhaps matching TRBD2 (7 bases). In germline, CDR1 is MRHNA, CDR2 SNTAGT. The CDR3 is 17 amino acids. V was trimmed by 4 bases and J by 4 bases, leaving 21 bases between them. This CDR3 is CASSVGVGGGQSDTQYF. In DNA form, the CDR3 reads TGTGCCAGCAGTGTCGGAGTAGGGGGGGGGCAATCAGATACGCAGTATTTT.

The chain employs TRBV5-1 and TRBJ2-2, with D unclear. V lost 1 base, J lost 0 bases, and 10 bases lay in between. The CDR3 sequence is 16 residues long. Germline values: CDR1 SGHRS, CDR2 YFSETQ. The DNA of the CDR3 is TGCGCCAGCAGCTTGAATAGACAAACGAACACCGGGGAGCTGTTTTTT. It codes for CASSLNRQTNTGELFF.

As to this clone: Additional DNA sequences in this sample encode the identical CDR3. The chain has TRBV18 and TRBJ2-5; D is possibly TRBD2 (6 bases). Trimming cost V 3 bases and J 4 bases, with 9 bases left between them. Germline values: CDR1 KGHSH, CDR2 LQKENI. CDR3 size: 13 residues. CDR3 loop: CASSPGLLETQYF. CDR3 DNA sequence: TGTGCCAGCTCACCCGGACTATTAGAGACCCAGTACTTC. Complete variable domain (other parts from reference TRBV18 and TRBJ2-5): NAGVMQNPRHLVRRRGQEARLRCSPMKGHSHVYWYRQLPEEGLKFMVYLQKENIIDESGMPKERFSAEFPKEGPSILRIQQVVRGDSAAYFCASSPGLLETQYFGPGTRLLVL.

J is TRBJ2-2 and V is TRBV6-5; 10 bases are shared with TRBD1. CDR1 is MNHEY and CDR2 is SVGAGI in the germline V gene. There are 14 residues in the CDR3. With V trimmed by 8 bases and J by 3 bases, 3 bases remained unmatched. The CDR3 DNA reads TGTGCCAGCCAGGACAGGGGGTACACCGGGGAGCTGTTTTTT. Amino acid sequence: CASQDRGYTGELFF.

This clone was recorded once. This chain connects TRBV7-8 to TRBJ1-5, with D perhaps TRBD1 (6 bases). Germline V CDR1 and CDR2: SGHVS, FQNEAQ. The CDR3 is made up of 17 amino acids. With 1 base removed from V and 0 bases from J, the gap between germline ends came to 13 bases. The DNA for the CDR3 is TGTGCCAGCAGCTTAGATGACAGGCTAAATAGCAATCAGCCCCAGCATTTT. It is translated as CASSLDDRLNSNQPQHF.

V is TRBV18 and J is TRBJ1-6; no reliable D call. The CDR3 sequence is 16 residues long. Trimming took 1 base from V and 11 from J, leaving 18 bases between them. The germline V gene encodes CDR1 KGHSH and CDR2 LQKENI. CDR3 coding DNA: TGTGCCAGCTCACCACTGAGTGTACAGATTCCGGCACCCCTCCACTTT. As protein: CASSPLSVQIPAPLHF.

V and J are TRBV6-1 and TRBJ1-4; D is unclear. CDR3 length equals 14 residues. Per the germline V gene, CDR1 is MNHNS and CDR2 is SASEGT. Trimming took off 7 bases at V and 8 bases at J, with 17 bases between the two ends. The CDR3 nucleotides read TGTGCCAGCATTGGCCCCCCATTTGGGGAAAAACTGTTTTTT. As protein: CASIGPPFGEKLFF.

This clone was seen a handful of times. The chain joins TRBV2 to TRBJ2-7; D is ambiguous. V was clipped by 6 bases and J by 3 bases, with 12 bases between them. Per the germline V gene, CDR1 is SNHLY and CDR2 is FYNNEI. This CDR3 contains 13 residues. The CDR3 is CASSPGPDYEQYF. The CDR3, as DNA: TGTGCCAGCAGCCCGGGTCCTGACTACGAGCAGTACTTC.

The count of this clone is one. The chain couples TRBV7-9 to TRBJ2-5; no clear D. V was clipped by 5 bases and J by 1 base, with 11 bases between them. Germline values: CDR1 SEHNR, CDR2 FQNEAQ (reference sequence). This CDR3 has 14 residues. Here the CDR3 reads CASSRRWGQETQYF. For the CDR3, the DNA is TGTGCCAGCAGCCGTAGGTGGGGCCAAGAGACCCAGTACTTC.

The V call is TRBV2, the J call TRBJ2-7; D gene uncertain. The CDR3 runs 14 residues. V lost 2 bases, J lost 4 bases, and 12 bases lay in between. The V gene's germline CDR1 is SNHLY and CDR2 FYNNEI. The CDR3 DNA sequence: TGTGCCAGCAGTGAATTTAGGTGGGCGTACGAGCAGTACTTC. This translates into CASSEFRWAYEQYF.

The chain is built from TRBV2 and TRBJ2-1, with 7 bases lining up with TRBD2. Germline V gives CDR1 SNHLY, CDR2 FYNNEI. The CDR3 contains 16 residues. V dropped 7 bases and J dropped 10; count of bases not matched to a gene: 19. The CDR3 DNA is TGTGCCAGCATTGTCACATCCGGGACTACCGGCGGGGAGCAGTTCTTC. It specifies CASIVTSGTTGGEQFF.

The table lists this clone with a count of one. This chain uses TRBV7-2 with TRBJ2-6, with D uncertain. CDR1 is SGHTA, CDR2 FQGNSA, per germline. The V end lost 5 bases, the J end lost 0 bases, and 8 bases lay between the germline ends. The CDR3 runs 15 residues. As DNA, the CDR3 is TGTGCCAGCAGCGAACCGTACTCTGGGGCCAACGTCCTGACTTTC. Protein: CASSEPYSGANVLTF.

In its sample, this clone was seen once. The genes are TRBV19 and TRBJ2-2; D possibly corresponds to TRBD2 (6 bases). CDR1 and CDR2 from the germline V gene are LNHDA and SQIVND (reference sequence). CDR3 length: 19 residues. The germline V and J ends were trimmed by 3 bases and 3 bases, with 23 bases remaining between them. This CDR3 reads CASSIGNWGGRLDTGELFF. DNA of the CDR3: TGTGCCAGTAGTATCGGGAACTGGGGTGGGAGGTTGGACACCGGGGAGCTGTTTTTT.

The V call is TRBV7-8, the J call TRBJ1-5; D uncertain. The germline V gene has CDR1 SGHVS and CDR2 FQNEAQ. The CDR3 contains 15 residues. The V gene lost 1 base and the J gene lost 7 bases, with 14 bases spanning the gap. The CDR3 is CASSLGVGSGQPQHF. CDR3 coding DNA: TGTGCCAGCAGCTTAGGGGTAGGGTCGGGGCAGCCCCAGCATTTT.